This T cell receptor (beta chain) was recovered during a study of blood T cells in healthy people across ages. V was pared by 3 bases and J by 10 bases, with 9 bases between. CDR3 length equals 11 residues. CDR1 SGHNT and CDR2 YENEEA come from the germline V gene. The table lists this clonotype with many counts. The antigen is not known. Alongside a J-beta primer mix, a sample-barcoded 5' primer served in a second PCR lasting roughly 6 to 11 cycles. MiXCR, run by TCRdb on the 5' RACE reads, gives a single entry per CDR3 protein. Among around 1,500,000 distinct CDR3 sequences listed, approximately 30% were seen once. General study results and limits: Relative to aged donors, long-lived donors carried more naive CD4+ cells and displayed higher diversity. Unsorted PBMCs ruled out conclusive naive versus antigen-experienced comparison.

Drawn from each donor were approximately 9.5 milliliters of peripheral blood. Researchers report isolating at least 6 million PBMCs per sample. The chain couples TRBV11-3 to TRBJ1-2; D uncertain. The sequence was collected from a woman in her 30s in good health. Input material: blood. The CDR3: CASSFPRAYTF. DNA for the CDR3: TGTGCCAGCAGCTTTCCCCGGGCCTACACCTTC.